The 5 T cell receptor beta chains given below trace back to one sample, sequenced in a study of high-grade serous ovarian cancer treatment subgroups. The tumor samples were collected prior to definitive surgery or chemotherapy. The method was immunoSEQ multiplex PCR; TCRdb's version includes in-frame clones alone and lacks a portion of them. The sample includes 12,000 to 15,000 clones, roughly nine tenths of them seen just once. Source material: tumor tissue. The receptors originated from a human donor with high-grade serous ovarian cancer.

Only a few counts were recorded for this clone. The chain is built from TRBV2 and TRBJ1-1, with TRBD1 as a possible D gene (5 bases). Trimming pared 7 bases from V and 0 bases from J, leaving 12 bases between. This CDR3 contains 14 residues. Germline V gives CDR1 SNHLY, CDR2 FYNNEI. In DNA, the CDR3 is TGTGCCAGCATGGGGGAGGTCCTGAACACTGAAGCTTTCTTT. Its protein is CASMGEVLNTEAFF.

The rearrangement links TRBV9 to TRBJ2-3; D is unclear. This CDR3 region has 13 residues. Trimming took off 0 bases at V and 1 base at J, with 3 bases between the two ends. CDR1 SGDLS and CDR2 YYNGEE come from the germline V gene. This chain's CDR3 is CASSVGGTDTQYF. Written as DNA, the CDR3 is TGTGCCAGCAGCGTAGGAGGCACAGATACGCAGTATTTT.

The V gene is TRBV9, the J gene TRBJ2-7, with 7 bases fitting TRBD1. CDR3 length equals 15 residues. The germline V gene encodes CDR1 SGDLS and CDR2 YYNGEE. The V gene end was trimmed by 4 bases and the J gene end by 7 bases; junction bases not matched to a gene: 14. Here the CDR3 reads CASSPDNRGSAEQYF. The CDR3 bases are TGTGCCAGCAGCCCAGATAACAGGGGTTCGGCGGAGCAGTACTTC.

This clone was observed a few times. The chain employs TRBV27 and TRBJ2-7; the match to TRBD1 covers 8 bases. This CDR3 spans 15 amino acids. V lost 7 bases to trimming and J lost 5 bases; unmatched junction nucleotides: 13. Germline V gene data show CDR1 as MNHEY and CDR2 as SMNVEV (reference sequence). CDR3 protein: CASTTGQGRRDEQYF. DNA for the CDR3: TGTGCCAGCACCACCGGACAGGGTAGGAGAGACGAGCAGTACTTC.

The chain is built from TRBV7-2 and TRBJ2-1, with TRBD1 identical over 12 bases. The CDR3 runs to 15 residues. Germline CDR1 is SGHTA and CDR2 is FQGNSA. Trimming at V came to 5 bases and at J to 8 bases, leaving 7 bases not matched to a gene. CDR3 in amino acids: CASSDRDRGRDEQFF. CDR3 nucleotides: TGTGCCAGCAGCGACCGGGACAGGGGGCGGGATGAGCAGTTCTTC.